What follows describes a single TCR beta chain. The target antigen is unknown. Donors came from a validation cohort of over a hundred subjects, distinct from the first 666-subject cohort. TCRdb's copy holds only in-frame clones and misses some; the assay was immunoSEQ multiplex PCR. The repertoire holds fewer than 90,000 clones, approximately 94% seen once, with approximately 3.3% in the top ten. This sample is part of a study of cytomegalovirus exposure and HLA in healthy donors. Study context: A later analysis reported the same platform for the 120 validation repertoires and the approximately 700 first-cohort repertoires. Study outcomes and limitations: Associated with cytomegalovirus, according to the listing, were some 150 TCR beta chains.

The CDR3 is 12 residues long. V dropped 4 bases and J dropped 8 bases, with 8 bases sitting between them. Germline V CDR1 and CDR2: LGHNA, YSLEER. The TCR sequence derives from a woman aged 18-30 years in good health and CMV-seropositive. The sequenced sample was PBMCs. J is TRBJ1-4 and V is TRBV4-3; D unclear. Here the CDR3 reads CASSLGPEKLFF. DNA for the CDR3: TGCGCCAGCAGCCTGGGCCCGGAAAAACTGTTTTTT.